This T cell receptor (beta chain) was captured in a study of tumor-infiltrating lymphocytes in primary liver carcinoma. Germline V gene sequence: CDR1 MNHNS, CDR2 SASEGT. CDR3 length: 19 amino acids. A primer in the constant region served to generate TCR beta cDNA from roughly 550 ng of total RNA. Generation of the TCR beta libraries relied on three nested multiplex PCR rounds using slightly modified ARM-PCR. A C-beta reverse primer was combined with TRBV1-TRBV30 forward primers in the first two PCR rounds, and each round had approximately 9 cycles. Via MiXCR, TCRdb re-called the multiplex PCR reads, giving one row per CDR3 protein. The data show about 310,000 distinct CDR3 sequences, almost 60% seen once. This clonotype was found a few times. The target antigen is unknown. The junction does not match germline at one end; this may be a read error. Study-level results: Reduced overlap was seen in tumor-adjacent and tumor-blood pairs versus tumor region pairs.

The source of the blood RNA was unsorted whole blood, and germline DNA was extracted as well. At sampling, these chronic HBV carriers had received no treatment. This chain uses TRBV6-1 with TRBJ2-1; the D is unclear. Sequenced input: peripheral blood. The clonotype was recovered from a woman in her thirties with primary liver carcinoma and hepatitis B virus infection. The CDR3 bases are TGTGCCAGCAGGCCTACAGCAGAGGTTTTTTACCGCTCCTACGATGAGCAGTTCTTC. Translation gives CASRPTAEVFYRSYDEQFF.